This is a list of T cell receptor beta chains from one sample in a study of T cells in Graves' hyperthyroidism and ophthalmopathy. TCRdb reprocessed the multiplex PCR reads with MiXCR, giving one entry per CDR3 protein. The data contain around 350,000 distinct CDR3 sequences, approximately 19% of them seen just once; the ten biggest clones take up about 3.5%. Sequencing was done on a sample of blood. The receptors were sampled from a woman aged 18-35 years with Graves' hyperthyroidism. CDR3s include the opening cysteine and the closing phenylalanine or tryptophan. Each record gives: J gene, clone size, V gene, D gene, CDR3 DNA, CDR3 protein. The D gene is left open where the match is weak. The size of a clone is reported for some rows only, either as once, few or many, or as a class for expanded clones.

TRBJ2-2,many,TRBV2,-,TGTGCCAGCAGAAGAAGGGACGGGCAGAACACCGGGGAGCTGTTTTTT,CASRRRDGQNTGELFF
TRBJ2-7,many,TRBV7-2,-,TGTGCCAGCAGCTTGCAGGGGCTAGGGGAGCAGTACTTC,CASSLQGLGEQYF
TRBJ2-2,many,TRBV29-1,-,TGCAGCGTATTGTCGGGACACAACACCGGGGAGCTGTTTTTT,CSVLSGHNTGELFF
TRBJ1-5,many,TRBV2,TRBD1,TGTGCCAGCAGTGTAGAGGGGGCGCTTCAGCCCCAGCATTTT,CASSVEGALQPQHF
TRBJ2-3,many,TRBV11-2,TRBD1,TGTGCCAGCAGCTTAGGCCGGGACAGCTTCACAGATACGCAGTATTTT,CASSLGRDSFTDTQYF
TRBJ1-1,many,TRBV12-3/TRBV12-4,-,TGTGCCAGCCGTGAAGATTACACTGAAGCTTTCTTT,CASREDYTEAFF
TRBJ1-5,-,TRBV12-3/TRBV12-4,-,TGTGCCAGCAGCTATGACGCGGGGGGCTATCAGCCCCAGCATTTT,CASSYDAGGYQPQHF
TRBJ1-6,-,TRBV2,TRBD1,TGTGCCAGCAACGGACAGGGCCCTTACTATAATTCACCCCTCCACTTT,CASNGQGPYYNSPLHF
TRBJ1-5,many,TRBV28,-,TGTGCCAGCAGTTTAGGGGGCAGGGGCCCGGATCAGCCCCAGCATTTT,CASSLGGRGPDQPQHF
TRBJ2-5,many,TRBV20-1,-,TGCAGTGCTAGAGATGAATTGGAAGCTCAGTACTTC,CSARDELEAQYF
TRBJ1-2,-,TRBV20-1,-,TGCAGTGCTAGTGACAGGCCCAGCTATGGCTACACCTTC,CSASDRPSYGYTF
TRBJ1-5,many,TRBV12-3/TRBV12-4,-,TGTGCCAGCAGTCCCACCGCTTACGGGGACCAGCCCCAGCATTTT,CASSPTAYGDQPQHF